This T cell receptor (beta chain) was recovered during a study of T cells in Graves' hyperthyroidism and ophthalmopathy. With duration under 3 months, ophthalmopathy was active: Clinical Activity Score at least 3, NOSPECS at least 4. Template material for amplifying TCR beta CDR3 regions consisted of RNA transcripts. HTBI primers were used for first-round RT-PCR of the TCR CDR3. TCRdb re-called the multiplex PCR reads through MiXCR, storing one row per CDR3 protein. The data hold approximately 410,000 distinct CDR3 sequences, with roughly 14% observed a single time. V was cut by 3 bases and J by 8 bases, with 17 bases left in between. This CDR3 contains 14 residues. Germline V gene lookup returns CDR1 SQVTM and CDR2 ANQGSEA. This clonotype has ten or more counts.

V and J are TRBV29-1 and TRBJ2-1; weak D call: TRBD2 (6 bases). The sequence came from a man aged 18-30 years with Graves' ophthalmopathy. The sequenced sample consisted of blood. The CDR3 bases are TGCAGCGTTGATACGGGCCTAGCGAGAGATGAGCAGTTCTTC. It encodes CSVDTGLARDEQFF.